These 10 T cell receptor beta chains came from one sample sequenced in a study of blood T cell repertoires in COVID-19. TCRdb's table, derived via immunoSEQ multiplex PCR, lists solely in-frame clones and lacks some. This sample has around 100,000 clones, with about 75% found just once. Material: peripheral blood. These receptors were obtained from a man older than 75 with acute or convalescent COVID-19.

The rearrangement links TRBV10-3 to TRBJ1-2; D is unclear. Trimming stripped 4 bases from V and 6 bases from J, with 15 bases between. The V gene's germline CDR1 is ENHRY and CDR2 SYGVKD. The CDR3 is made up of 14 amino acids. The CDR3 sequence: CAISVGGNLDGYTF. Here the CDR3 DNA reads TGTGCCATCAGTGTAGGAGGAAATCTCGATGGCTACACCTTC.

The chain carries TRBV18 and TRBJ2-1; TRBD2 matches 12 bases. Germline lookup yields CDR1 KGHSH and CDR2 LQKENI. The CDR3 totals 16 residues. With V trimmed by 1 base and J by 12 bases, 10 bases remained unmatched. DNA for the CDR3: TGTGCCAGCTCACCACAGACTAGCGGGAGTGGTGATCGGCAGTTCTTC. It translates to CASSPQTSGSGDRQFF.

The rearrangement links TRBV4-3 to TRBJ2-7; a weak D match, TRBD2 (6 bases). From germline, CDR1 is LGHNA and CDR2 YSLEER. The V end lost 1 base, the J end lost 6 bases, and 13 bases lay between the germline ends. This CDR3 is 14 amino acids long. The CDR3 reads CASSQVGGRGEQYF. CDR3 bases: TGCGCCAGCAGCCAAGTCGGGGGAAGGGGCGAGCAGTACTTC.

This chain links TRBV6-1 with TRBJ2-7; D not certain. The CDR3 has 15 amino acids. V lost 3 bases to trimming and J lost 3 bases, with 15 bases between them. CDR1 and CDR2 from the germline V gene are MNHNS and SASEGT. DNA of the CDR3: TGTGCCAGCAGTGAGGTCTTTGGGCTGGACTACGAGCAGTACTTC. Translation gives CASSEVFGLDYEQYF.

This clone was counted ten times or more. The chain uses TRBV5-5 and TRBJ1-2; D is uncertain. V was cut by 0 bases and J by 8 bases, with 8 bases left in between. This CDR3 region has 12 residues. Per the germline V gene, CDR1 is SGHKS and CDR2 is YYEKEE (reference sequence). The CDR3 protein is CASSLGFQGYTF. The CDR3 nucleotides are TGTGCCAGCAGCTTGGGCTTCCAGGGCTACACCTTC.

This chain connects TRBV23-1 to TRBJ2-1, with unresolved D. TRBV23-1 is assigned to the ORF class and has an uncertain function. V was trimmed by 11 bases and J by 8 bases, leaving 19 bases between them. CDR3 length equals 13 residues. The CDR3 region has the DNA TGCGCCTGCCGGGTGATGAAGGCGCATGAGCAGTTCTTC. It is translated as CACRVMKAHEQFF.

The chain uses TRBV5-8 and TRBJ1-1, with TRBD1 matching 10 bases. Per germline, CDR1 SGHTS and CDR2 YDEGEE. With 4 bases clipped from V and 6 bases from J, the junction kept 3 bases outside the gene matches. The CDR3 runs to 13 residues. The CDR3 DNA reads TGTGCCAGCAGCCTCGGACAGGGGGCTGAAGCTTTCTTT. Translation: CASSLGQGAEAFF.

There are a few counts of this clone. The V call is TRBV6-1, the J call TRBJ2-3; 9 bases line up with TRBD2. The CDR3 spans 15 residues. V was clipped by 1 base and J by 3 bases; unmatched bases: 2. Germline values: CDR1 MNHNS, CDR2 SASEGT. The CDR3 here is CASSEVAGVTDTQYF. The CDR3 DNA reads as TGTGCCAGCAGTGAAGTAGCGGGAGTAACAGATACGCAGTATTTT.

This clone occurred once. CDR3 DNA sequence: TGTGCCAGCAGGGATCTGGACAGATCCTACGAGCAGTACTTC. It is translated as CASRDLDRSYEQYF. The chain joins TRBV2 to TRBJ2-7, with a tentative D call TRBD1 (6 bases). The CDR3 is 14 residues long. From germline, CDR1 is SNHLY and CDR2 FYNNEI. V shed 6 bases and J shed 1 base, with 13 bases lying between them.

The chain uses TRBV6-1 and TRBJ2-3; possibly TRBD1 for D (5 bases). This CDR3 contains 16 residues. V lost 2 bases and J 3 bases, leaving 15 bases between the germline ends. Germline CDR1 is MNHNS and CDR2 is SASEGT. The chain's CDR3 is CASSELIGVGTDTQYF. The CDR3 nucleotides are TGTGCCAGCAGTGAATTGATAGGGGTAGGAACAGATACGCAGTATTTT.